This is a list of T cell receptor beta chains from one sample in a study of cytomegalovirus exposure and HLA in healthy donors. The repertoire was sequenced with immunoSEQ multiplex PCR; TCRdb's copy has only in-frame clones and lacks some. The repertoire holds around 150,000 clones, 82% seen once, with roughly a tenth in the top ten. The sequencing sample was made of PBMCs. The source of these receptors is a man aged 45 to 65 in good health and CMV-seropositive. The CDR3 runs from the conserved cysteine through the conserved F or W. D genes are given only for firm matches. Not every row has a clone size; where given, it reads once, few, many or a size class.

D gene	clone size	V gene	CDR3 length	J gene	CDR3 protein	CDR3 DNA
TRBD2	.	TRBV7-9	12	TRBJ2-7	CASSRGEREGNF	TGTGCCAGCAGTCGGGGCGAGCGGGAAGGGAACTTC
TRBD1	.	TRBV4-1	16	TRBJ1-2	CASSHPGQGADYGYTF	TGCGCCAGCAGCCATCCGGGACAGGGGGCTGACTATGGCTACACCTTC
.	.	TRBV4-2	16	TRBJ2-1	CASAPVGDIPYNEQFF	TGTGCCAGCGCCCCAGTGGGAGACATACCCTACAATGAGCAGTTCTTC
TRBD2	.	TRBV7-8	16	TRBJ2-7	CASRTAQRGDSYEQYF	TGTGCCAGCCGTACAGCGCAACGGGGGGACTCCTACGAGCAGTACTTC
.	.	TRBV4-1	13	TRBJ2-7	CASSLLTGYEQYF	TGCGCCAGCAGCCTTCTTACAGGGTACGAGCAGTACTTC
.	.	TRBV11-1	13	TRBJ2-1	CASSPAQGNEQFF	TGTGCCAGCAGCCCCGCACAGGGAAATGAGCAGTTCTTC
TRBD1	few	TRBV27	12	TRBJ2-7	CASSLSRTGRYF	TGTGCCAGCAGTTTATCACGGACAGGGAGGTACTTC
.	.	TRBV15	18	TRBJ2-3	CATSRAQGQPISTDTQYF	TGTGCCACCAGCAGAGCGCAAGGACAACCCATTAGCACAGATACGCAGTATTTT
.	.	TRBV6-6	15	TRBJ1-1	CASSYSPQGNTEAFF	TGTGCCAGCAGTTACTCCCCGCAGGGCAACACTGAAGCTTTCTTT
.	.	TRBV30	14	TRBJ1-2	CASRARSINYGYTF	TGTGCCTCGAGGGCCAGGTCAATAAACTATGGCTACACCTTC
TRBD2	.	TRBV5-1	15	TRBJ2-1	CASSPSGSSYNEQFF	TGCGCCAGCAGCCCCAGCGGGAGCTCCTACAATGAGCAGTTCTTC
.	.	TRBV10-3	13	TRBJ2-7	CAIARAGEREQYF	TGTGCCATAGCCAGGGCAGGGGAAAGGGAGCAGTACTTC
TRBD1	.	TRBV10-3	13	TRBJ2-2	CAIRATGGRELFF	TGTGCCATCAGGGCGACAGGGGGACGGGAGCTGTTTTTT
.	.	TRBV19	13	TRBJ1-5	CASSYRIDQPQHF	TGTGCCAGTAGTTACAGGATCGATCAGCCCCAGCATTTT
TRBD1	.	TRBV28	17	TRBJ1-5	CASSLNPSGGGNQPQHF	TGTGCCAGCAGTTTGAATCCTTCAGGGGGCGGCAATCAGCCCCAGCATTTT
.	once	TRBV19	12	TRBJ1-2	CASSRSNYGYTF	TGTGCCAGTAGTCGCAGTAACTATGGCTACACCTTC
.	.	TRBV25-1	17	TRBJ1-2	CASSPRRGGINDNGYTF	TGTGCCAGCAGTCCAAGACGTGGAGGGATCAATGATAATGGCTACACCTTC
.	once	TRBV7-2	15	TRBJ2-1	CASSLGTGTYNEQFF	TGTGCCAGCAGCTTAGGGACTGGAACCTACAATGAGCAGTTCTTC
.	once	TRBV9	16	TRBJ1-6	CASSTRGQLNNSPLHF	TGTGCCAGCAGCACCCGCGGACAGCTTAATAATTCACCCCTCCACTTT
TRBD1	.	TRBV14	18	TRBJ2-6	CASSQFNRGSSGANVLTF	TGTGCCAGCAGCCAATTTAACAGGGGTAGCTCTGGGGCCAACGTCCTGACTTTC
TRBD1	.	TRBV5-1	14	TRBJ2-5	CASSLGTGQETQYF	TGCGCCAGCAGCTTAGGGACAGGGCAAGAGACCCAGTACTTC
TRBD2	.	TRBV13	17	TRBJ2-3	CASSSLTSGRITDTQYF	TGTGCCAGCAGCTCCTTAACTAGCGGGAGAATAACAGATACGCAGTATTTT
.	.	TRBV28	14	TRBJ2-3	CASSLEAGTDTQYF	TGTGCCAGCAGTTTAGAGGCGGGCACAGATACGCAGTATTTT
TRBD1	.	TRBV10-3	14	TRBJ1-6	CAINRDRDNSPLHF	TGTGCCATCAACCGGGACAGGGATAATTCACCCCTCCACTTT
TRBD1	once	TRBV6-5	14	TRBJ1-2	CASSYRDRGGGYTF	TGTGCCAGCAGTTACCGAGACAGGGGTGGAGGCTACACCTTC
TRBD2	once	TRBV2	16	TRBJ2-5	CASSQGLAGGQETQYF	TGTGCCAGCAGCCAAGGACTAGCGGGGGGCCAAGAGACCCAGTACTTC
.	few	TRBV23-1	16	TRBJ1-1	CASSQLRGLMNTEAFF	TGCGCCAGCAGTCAACTCAGGGGATTGATGAACACTGAAGCTTTCTTT
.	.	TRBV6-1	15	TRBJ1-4	CASSQNRRLNEKLFF	TGTGCCAGCAGTCAAAACAGGAGACTTAATGAAAAACTGTTTTTT
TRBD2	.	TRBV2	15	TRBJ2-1	CASTGTSGTYNEQFF	TGTGCCAGCACCGGGACTAGCGGGACCTACAATGAGCAGTTCTTC
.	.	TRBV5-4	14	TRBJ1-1	CASSFTSGNTEAFF	TGTGCCAGCAGCTTTACTAGCGGGAACACTGAAGCTTTCTTT
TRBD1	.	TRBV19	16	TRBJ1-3	CASSIPRQGGGNTIYF	TGTGCCAGTAGTATCCCCCGACAGGGGGGTGGAAACACCATATATTTT
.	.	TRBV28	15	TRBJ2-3	CATRTGGVLTDTQYF	TGTGCCACCCGAACGGGGGGCGTTTTGACAGATACGCAGTATTTT
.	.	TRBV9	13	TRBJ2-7	CASSVGQVGEQYF	TGTGCCAGCAGCGTAGGACAGGTGGGCGAGCAGTACTTC
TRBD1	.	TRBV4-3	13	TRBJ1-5	CASSQDRGQAQHF	TGCGCCAGCAGCCAAGATAGAGGACAGGCCCAGCATTTT
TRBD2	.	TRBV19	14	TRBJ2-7	CASSMIAGSYEQYF	TGTGCCAGTAGTATGATAGCGGGGAGCTACGAGCAGTACTTC